This is a list of T cell receptor beta chains from one sample in a study of T cells in Graves' hyperthyroidism and ophthalmopathy. TCRdb redid the calling of the multiplex PCR reads with MiXCR, one entry per CDR3 protein. The sample has approximately 600,000 distinct CDR3 sequences; approximately 15% are singletons. Sequenced sample: blood. The receptor set was obtained from a woman in her 30s with Graves' hyperthyroidism that later progressed to Graves' ophthalmopathy. CDR3s leave out the opening cysteine and the closing phenylalanine or tryptophan.

v_call,j_call,cdr3_aa
TRBV6-1,TRBJ2-1,ASSYAGQTKPF
TRBV28,TRBJ2-7,ASSLLGSYEQY
TRBV20-1,TRBJ2-7,SARRRGNSSYEQY
TRBV29-1,TRBJ2-7,SVVRSGGSYEQY
TRBV9,TRBJ2-7,ASSVSSTPLTYEQY
TRBV11-2,TRBJ1-2,ASSPPGGGGYT
TRBV27,TRBJ2-7,ASSPLAGAAYEQY
TRBV5-6,TRBJ2-5,ASSVGVSGARGETQY
TRBV7-2,TRBJ2-7,ASSLEREFTYEQY
TRBV28,TRBJ2-7,ASRSYPGRGGLAATYEQY
TRBV9,TRBJ2-1,ASSSLTVSNEQF
TRBV19,TRBJ2-1,ASSIATMRGQF
TRBV12-3/TRBV12-4,TRBJ2-2,ASSPRLARVSGELF
TRBV6-1,TRBJ1-5,ASNLQGGNQPQH
TRBV2,TRBJ2-1,ASIPSGSVNEQF
TRBV19,TRBJ2-1,ASTRQGANEQF
TRBV7-9,TRBJ2-5,ASSRAGQRGETQY
TRBV11-2,TRBJ2-3,ASSSADRGLGDTQY
TRBV12-3/TRBV12-4,TRBJ1-4,ASRPGRNNEKLF
TRBV20-1,TRBJ2-5,SAPGAGETQY
TRBV7-8,TRBJ1-4,ASSLGLQGQGSTNEKLF
TRBV5-5,TRBJ1-5,ASSLFDSYSNQPQH
TRBV19,TRBJ2-1,ASDGQSPPNERF
TRBV27,TRBJ2-4,ASSSPGAAKNIQY
TRBV20-1,TRBJ2-1,SAIKPLGNEQF
TRBV9,TRBJ1-3,ASSVSGPGNTIY
TRBV9,TRBJ2-1,ASSVRDGLYNEQF
TRBV12-3/TRBV12-4,TRBJ2-7,ASSLMWTSGNYEQY
TRBV4-3,TRBJ1-4,ASSQLYRGDGNEKLF
TRBV14,TRBJ2-1,ASSPGDRENEQF
TRBV11-2,TRBJ2-1,ASSLDYQPGTINEQF